The T cell receptor (beta chain) described here comes from a study of blood T cell repertoires in COVID-19. Turning to the study itself: Both acute and convalescent COVID-19 samples were obtained from the United States, Italy and Spain. PBMCs, B-cell-depleted T cells, or T cells provided the cDNA or gDNA that made up the material.

In germline, CDR1 is KGHDR, CDR2 SFDVKD. V lost 3 bases, J lost 7 bases, and 10 bases stayed unmatched. The CDR3 totals 16 residues. Original processing notes: Scientists estimated how many nucleated cells there were by amplifying reference gene primers. The assay was immunoSEQ multiplex PCR, and TCRdb's table has in-frame clones only and misses some. V and J calls and clone size follow that table, whereas D and trimming were derived from the DNA. Found here are roughly 430,000 clones, roughly 86% of them singletons; the top ten hold approximately 2%. Cohort allocation depended upon clinical history that participants reported.

The receptor was isolated from a woman aged 40 to 49 with acute COVID-19. The sample was PBMCs or T cells enriched from blood (not recorded which). The chain has TRBV24-1 and TRBJ2-1, with 8 bases aligning to TRBD2. CDR3 in amino acids: CATSDTTGGEVNEQFF. The CDR3 coding sequence is TGTGCCACCAGTGATACGACCGGGGGGGAGGTTAATGAGCAGTTCTTC.